A selection of T cell receptor beta chains follows, all from one sample in a study of CD8 T cells in Susac syndrome. One entry per CDR3 protein results from TCRdb running MiXCR on the immunoSEQ multiplex PCR reads. The sample holds 140,000 to 150,000 distinct CDR3 sequences, 95% seen once. The source material was CD4+ T cells from PBMCs. The receptors were sampled from a human donor with Susac syndrome. CDR3s include the opening cysteine and the closing phenylalanine or tryptophan. Each record gives: clone size, V gene, J gene, D gene, CDR3 DNA, CDR3 protein. A D gene is named only where the DNA matches it firmly. For some rows the clone size is stated as once, few or many, or as a class when expanded; others skip it.

-	TRBV29-1	TRBJ2-7	TRBD1	TGCAGCGGAGGACAGGGGAGCAGCGAGCAGTACTTC	CSGGQGSSEQYF
-	TRBV18	TRBJ1-2	-	TGTGCCAGCTCACCACAGGGGAGTGATGGCTACACCTTC	CASSPQGSDGYTF
-	TRBV23-1	TRBJ2-1	-	TGCGCCAGCACCCCAGGAGGTGGGACCCCCAATGAGCAGTTCTTC	CASTPGGGTPNEQFF
-	TRBV7-3	TRBJ2-1	TRBD2	TGTGCCAGCAGCGAACTAGCGGGGGGGCCTTACAATGAGCAGTTCTTC	CASSELAGGPYNEQFF
-	TRBV15	TRBJ2-5	TRBD2	TGTGCCACCAGCAGGGGACTAGCGGGACAAGAGACCCAGTACTTC	CATSRGLAGQETQYF
-	TRBV20-1	TRBJ2-5	-	TGCAGAGTAGGAGAGACCCAGTACTTC	CRVGETQYF
-	TRBV20-1	TRBJ2-1	TRBD1	TGCAGTGCTAGAGATCGGGACAGTAGCTCCTACAATGAGCAGTTCTTC	CSARDRDSSSYNEQFF
-	TRBV5-6	TRBJ1-5	-	TGTGCCAGCTCCCGGAGGGGGAATCAGCCCCAGCATTTT	CASSRRGNQPQHF
-	TRBV20-1	TRBJ2-4	-	TGCAGTGCGGCACGGGGGCACGAAAACATTCAGTACTTC	CSAARGHENIQYF
-	TRBV27	TRBJ1-5	-	TGTGCCAGCAGCAGTCGGGGGCTCAGTAATCAGCCCCAGCATTTT	CASSSRGLSNQPQHF
-	TRBV4-1	TRBJ2-5	-	TGCGCCAGCAGCCAAGAGAAGGGTATTCGAGAGACCCAGTACTTC	CASSQEKGIRETQYF
-	TRBV20-1	TRBJ2-7	-	TGCAGTAACAAAGGGTACGGTTTCGAGCAGTACTTC	CSNKGYGFEQYF
-	TRBV29-1	TRBJ2-1	TRBD2	TGCAGCGGTTCGGGAGCGGGAGGAGGGGTCCTACTCTTC	CSGSGAGGGVLLF
-	TRBV5-1	TRBJ2-3	TRBD1	TGCGCCAGCAGGGCACAGACAGGGGCGGCAGATACGCAGTATTTT	CASRAQTGAADTQYF
-	TRBV9	TRBJ2-1	TRBD2	TGTGCCAGCAGCGTAGCTGGACTAGCGGGAAATGAGCAGTTCTTC	CASSVAGLAGNEQFF
-	TRBV28	TRBJ2-4	-	TGTGCCAGCAGTTCCCCCGGAAAGGATCCGAACATTCAGTACTTC	CASSSPGKDPNIQYF
-	TRBV4-2	TRBJ2-7	-	TGTGCCAGCAGCCAAGATCCCGGACTAACCTACGAGCAGTACTTC	CASSQDPGLTYEQYF
-	TRBV14	TRBJ1-1	-	TGTGCCAGCAGCCCCGAAGTACGGGGGGAAGCTTTCTTT	CASSPEVRGEAFF
-	TRBV5-1	TRBJ1-2	TRBD1	TGCGCCAGCAGCCCTGGGGACAGGACGAACTATGGCTACACCTTC	CASSPGDRTNYGYTF
-	TRBV7-7	TRBJ2-3	-	TGTGCTAGCAGCTTAGCTAGCGGCACAGATACGCAGTATTTT	CASSLASGTDTQYF
-	TRBV13	TRBJ2-5	-	TGTGCCAGCAGCCTGGCGGGACATTTTGGAGAGACCCAGTACTTC	CASSLAGHFGETQYF
-	TRBV7-2	TRBJ2-1	TRBD2	TGTGCCAGCAGTGGGGGGACTAGCTCCGGTGAGCAGTTCTTC	CASSGGTSSGEQFF
once	TRBV11-2	TRBJ2-1	-	TGTGCCAGCAGCTTAGATCGGGCTATGCATGAGCAGTTCTTC	CASSLDRAMHEQFF
-	TRBV28	TRBJ1-6	-	TGTGCCAGCAGTCCGGGACGGAGAATCAATTCACCCCTCCACTTT	CASSPGRRINSPLHF
-	TRBV5-1	TRBJ2-7	-	TGCGCCAGCAGCTTCGGGGAACGCGAGCAGTACTTC	CASSFGEREQYF
-	TRBV3-1	TRBJ2-3	-	TGTGCCAGCAGCCACGGGCGGAGCACAGATACGCAGTATTTT	CASSHGRSTDTQYF
-	TRBV29-1	TRBJ1-1	-	TGCAGCGTTCTAAGGGACGGCACTGAAGCTTTCTTT	CSVLRDGTEAFF